The clone carrying this T cell receptor beta chain was detected only a few times. Its antigen is still unknown. The junction had 22 bases not matched to a gene; V was cut back by 6 bases and J by 2 bases. CDR3 length: 19 residues. Germline-derived CDR1 and CDR2 are SNHLY and FYNNEI. This record belongs to a study of cytomegalovirus exposure and HLA in healthy donors. In the PCR, 60 Vbeta and 13 Jbeta primers were used. TCRdb's table, derived via immunoSEQ multiplex PCR, lists solely in-frame clones and lacks some. The sample lists some 170,000 clones; roughly 77% were seen once. Study-wide results and limits: Segments of the TCR beta V type were, in most cases, productive about 90% or about 30% of the time in an earlier analysis.

The chain combines TRBV2 with TRBJ2-7, with 7 bases that match TRBD1. The sequenced material came from PBMCs. The receptor comes from a young man in good health and CMV-seropositive. The CDR3 reads CASRDSLISDRRITYEQYF. CDR3 sequence (DNA): TGTGCCAGCAGAGATAGTTTAATTTCGGACAGGCGAATAACCTACGAGCAGTACTTC.